This T cell receptor beta chain is from a study of blood T cell repertoires in COVID-19 (dated by TCRdb to 2020 to 2021). Broadly, across the study: Samples covering the acute and convalescent phases of COVID-19 were provided by collaborators in the United States, Italy and Spain. The prospective study material was composed of cDNA or gDNA derived from T cells, B-cell-depleted T cells, or PBMCs. Subjects who had been exposed to COVID-19, were actively infected with it, or had recovered from it provided the deeply sampled blood TCRbeta repertoires that made up the dataset. The repertoires were released in a freely available public database meant as a resource for research on the immune response to SARS-CoV-2. Samples came from the ongoing ImmuneRACE study (first 160 participants) plus 1,254 subjects from 6 global collaborators. The sample metadata nearly always contained a de-identified subject ID, COVID-19 status, age in years and sex. Where available, HLA class I and class II types were taken from metadata supplied by the sample provider and were not determined by assay-based typing.

TCRbeta CDR3 regions were amplified from genomic DNA by means of the immunoSEQ Assay, a bias-controlled multiplex PCR. Per the authors' processing: The number of nucleated cells in each sample was estimated from the amplification of reference gene primers within the assay. To quantify the absolute abundance of each unique TCRbeta CDR3 rearrangement, sequence reads were collapsed and filtered. For each sample, productive Simpson clonality was calculated as the square root of Simpson's diversity index over productive rearrangements. TCRdb took this table from immuneACCESS and kept in-frame rearrangements with V and J called. Such tables lack part of the clones; where checked against another copy, unresolved V genes explain under half of the gap, and the rest is unexplained. Clone size and the V and J calls come from that table; the DNA yielded D and trimming. This sample comprises around 300,000 clones, roughly 85% of them detected only once. Around 10% of the sample belongs to the ten largest clones.

General findings and caveats noted by the study authors: How much clinical and demographic metadata was included differed by source and by participant, and the metadata was provided uncurated.

Points on this clone: Its binding antigen is unknown. No base quality information exists; no much larger clone differs at one position.

Each collaborating institution followed its own protocols to collect whole blood in K2EDTA tubes. For TCRbeta analysis, collaborator samples were shipped as frozen whole blood, as isolated PBMCs, or as DNA extracted from either sample type. What was sequenced was peripheral blood. The receptor was derived from a woman between 65 and 79 years old with acute or convalescent COVID-19.

The CDR3 region: CASSNWSGANYEQYF. The bases are TGTGCCAGCAGCAATTGGTCGGGAGCTAACTACGAGCAGTACTTC. The chain joins TRBV21-1 to TRBJ2-7; the tabulated D call, TRBD2, remains unverified against the DNA. TRBV21-1 is recorded as a pseudogene. Reading from cysteine to phenylalanine, the CDR3 counts 15 amino acids. The kept DNA is CDR3 alone, 45 bases in frame from the first base.